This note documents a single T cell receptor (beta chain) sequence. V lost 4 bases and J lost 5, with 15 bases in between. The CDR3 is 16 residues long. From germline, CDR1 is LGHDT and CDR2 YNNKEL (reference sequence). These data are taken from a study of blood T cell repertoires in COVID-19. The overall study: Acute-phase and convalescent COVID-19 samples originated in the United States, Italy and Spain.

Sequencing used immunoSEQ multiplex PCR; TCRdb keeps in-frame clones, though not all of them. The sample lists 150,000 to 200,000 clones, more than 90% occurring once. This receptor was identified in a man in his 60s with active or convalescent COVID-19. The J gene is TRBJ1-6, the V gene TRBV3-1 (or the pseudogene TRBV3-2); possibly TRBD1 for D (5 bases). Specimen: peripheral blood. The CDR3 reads CASSLRWGPNNSPLHF. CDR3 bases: TGTGCCAGCAGCCTCCGCTGGGGCCCGAATAATTCACCCCTCCACTTT.